These T cell receptor beta chains were read from a single sample in a study of blood T cells in healthy people across ages. Using its own MiXCR run on the 5' RACE reads, TCRdb lists one record per CDR3 protein. The sample holds 850,000 to 1,000,000 distinct CDR3 sequences; under 50% are singletons and the top ten take 13%. The sequencing sample was made of blood. The receptor source for this set is a man in his thirties or forties in good health. CDR3s include the opening cysteine and the closing phenylalanine or tryptophan. The D gene is left open where the match is weak. Rows give clone size only sometimes, using once, few, many, or a class for an expanded clone.

D gene	J gene	V gene	clone size	CDR3 protein	CDR3 DNA
-	TRBJ2-3	TRBV7-9	-	CANSLLEGGTDTQYF	TGTGCCAACAGCTTATTGGAAGGGGGCACAGATACGCAGTATTTT
-	TRBJ2-5	TRBV7-2	-	CASSFRPSGETQYF	TGTGCCAGCAGCTTTCGACCGTCCGGAGAGACCCAGTACTTC
-	TRBJ1-5	TRBV14	-	CASSQDLFRGGRTADNQPQHF	TGTGCCAGCAGCCAAGATCTGTTCAGGGGAGGAAGGACTGCTGACAATCAGCCCCAGCATTTT
TRBD1	TRBJ2-5	TRBV2	-	CASRQGSETQYF	TGTGCCAGCAGACAGGGGTCGGAGACCCAGTACTTC
TRBD2	TRBJ2-5	TRBV11-2	-	CASSLVTSGIGETQYF	TGTGCCAGCAGCTTAGTGACTAGCGGGATAGGAGAGACCCAGTACTTC
-	TRBJ1-1	TRBV4-1	once	CASSQDHGRNTEAFF	TGCGCCAGCAGCCAAGATCATGGACGGAACACTGAAGCTTTCTTT
-	TRBJ2-7	TRBV28	-	CASSRSVGGQYF	TGTGCCAGCAGTAGAAGCGTCGGGGGGCAGTACTTC
TRBD1	TRBJ1-6	TRBV7-2	few	CASSLSPANRGRNSPLHF	TGTGCCAGCAGCTTAAGCCCGGCCAACAGGGGGCGGAATTCACCCCTCCACTTT
TRBD1	TRBJ2-1	TRBV5-1	-	CASSRSGQGENEQFF	TGCGCCAGCAGCCGCAGCGGACAGGGAGAGAATGAACAGTTCTTC
-	TRBJ2-3	TRBV5-1	-	CASSLGLGAGTADTQYF	TGCGCCAGCAGCTTGGGGTTAGGGGCGGGGACGGCAGATACGCAGTATTTT